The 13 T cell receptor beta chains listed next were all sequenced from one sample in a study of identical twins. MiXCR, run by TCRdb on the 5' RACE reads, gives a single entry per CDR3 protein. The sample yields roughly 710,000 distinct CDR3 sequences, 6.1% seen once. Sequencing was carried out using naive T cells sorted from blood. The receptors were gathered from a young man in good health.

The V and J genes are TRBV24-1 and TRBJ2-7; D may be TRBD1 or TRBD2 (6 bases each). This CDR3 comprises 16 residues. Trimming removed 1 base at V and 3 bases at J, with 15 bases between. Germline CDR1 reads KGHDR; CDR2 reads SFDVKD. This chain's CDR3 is CATSDFGGASVYEQYF. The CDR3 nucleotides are TGTGCCACCAGTGATTTCGGGGGCGCAAGTGTCTACGAGCAGTACTTC.

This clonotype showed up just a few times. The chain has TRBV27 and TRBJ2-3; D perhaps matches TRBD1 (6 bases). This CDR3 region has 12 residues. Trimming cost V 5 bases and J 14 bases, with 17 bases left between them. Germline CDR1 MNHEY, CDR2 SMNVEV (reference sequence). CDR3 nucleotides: TGTGCCAGCAGTAACAGGGCCTCGGGAACGTATTTT. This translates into CASSNRASGTYF.

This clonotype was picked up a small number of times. Here the CDR3 DNA reads TGTGCCAGCAGCTTAACTGGGGGAGGCACAGATACGCAGTATTTT. As protein: CASSLTGGGTDTQYF. The chain couples TRBV13 to TRBJ2-3; perhaps D is TRBD1 or TRBD2 (5 bases each). This CDR3 contains 15 residues. V was clipped by 2 bases and J by 1 base, with 10 bases between them. Per the germline V gene, CDR1 is PRHDT and CDR2 is FYEKMQ (reference sequence).

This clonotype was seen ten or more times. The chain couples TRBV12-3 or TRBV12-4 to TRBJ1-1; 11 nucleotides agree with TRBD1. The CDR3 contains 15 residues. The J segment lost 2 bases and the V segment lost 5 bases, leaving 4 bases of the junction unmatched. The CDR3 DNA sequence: TGTGCCAGCAGTCATCGGACAGGGGGCAACACTGAAGCTTTCTTT. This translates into CASSHRTGGNTEAFF.

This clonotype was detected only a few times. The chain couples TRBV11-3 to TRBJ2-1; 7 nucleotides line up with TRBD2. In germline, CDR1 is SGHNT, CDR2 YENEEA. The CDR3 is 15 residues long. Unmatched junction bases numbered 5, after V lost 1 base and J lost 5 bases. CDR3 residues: CASSLVGRENNEQFF. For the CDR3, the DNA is TGTGCCAGCAGCTTAGTTGGGCGGGAGAACAATGAGCAGTTCTTC.

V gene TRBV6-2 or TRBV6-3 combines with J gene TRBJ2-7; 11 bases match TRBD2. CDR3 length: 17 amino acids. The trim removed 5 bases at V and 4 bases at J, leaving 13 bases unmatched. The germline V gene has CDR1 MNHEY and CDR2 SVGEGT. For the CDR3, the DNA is TGTGCCAGCAGTCCGTGGCCACTAGCGGGAGCAAGGTACGAGCAGTACTTC. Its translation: CASSPWPLAGARYEQYF.

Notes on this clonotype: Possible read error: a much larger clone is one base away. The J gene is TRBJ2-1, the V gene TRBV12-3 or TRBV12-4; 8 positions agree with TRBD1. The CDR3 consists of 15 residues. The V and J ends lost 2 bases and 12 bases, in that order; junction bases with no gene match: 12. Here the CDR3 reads CASSLSSQTGDGQFF. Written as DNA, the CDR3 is TGTGCCAGCAGTTTAAGTTCGCAGACAGGGGATGGGCAGTTCTTC.

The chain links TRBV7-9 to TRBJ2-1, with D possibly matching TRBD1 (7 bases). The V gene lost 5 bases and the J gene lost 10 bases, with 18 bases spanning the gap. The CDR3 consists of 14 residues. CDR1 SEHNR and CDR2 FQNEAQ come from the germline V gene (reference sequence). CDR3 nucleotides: TGTGCCAGCAGCGCGGGACAGATCCCAGGGGAGCAGTTCTTC. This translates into CASSAGQIPGEQFF. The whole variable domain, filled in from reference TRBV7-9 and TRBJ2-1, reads DTGVSQNPRHKITKRGQNVTFRCDPISEHNRLYWYRQTLGQGPEFLTYFQNEAQLEKSRLLSDRFSAERPKGSFSTLEIQRTEQGDSAMYLCASSAGQIPGEQFFGPGTRLTVL.

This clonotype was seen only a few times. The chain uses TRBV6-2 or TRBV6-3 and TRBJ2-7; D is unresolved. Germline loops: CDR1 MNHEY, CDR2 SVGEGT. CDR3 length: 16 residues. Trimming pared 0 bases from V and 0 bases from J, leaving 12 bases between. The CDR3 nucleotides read TGTGCCAGCAGTTACTCGTCGTTTAGCAGCTCCTACGAGCAGTACTTC. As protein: CASSYSSFSSSYEQYF.

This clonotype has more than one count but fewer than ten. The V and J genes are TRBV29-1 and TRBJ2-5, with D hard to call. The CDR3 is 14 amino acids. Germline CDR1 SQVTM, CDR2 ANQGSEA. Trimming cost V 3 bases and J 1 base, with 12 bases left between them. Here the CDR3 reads CSVEPPGVQETQYF. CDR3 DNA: TGCAGCGTTGAGCCCCCCGGCGTCCAAGAGACCCAGTACTTC. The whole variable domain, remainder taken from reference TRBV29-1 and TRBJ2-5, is SAVISQKPSRDICQRGTSLTIQCQVDSQVTMMFWYRQQPGQSLTLIATANQGSEATYESGFVIDKFPISRPNLTFSTLTVSNMSPEDSSIYLCSVEPPGVQETQYFGPGTRLLVL.

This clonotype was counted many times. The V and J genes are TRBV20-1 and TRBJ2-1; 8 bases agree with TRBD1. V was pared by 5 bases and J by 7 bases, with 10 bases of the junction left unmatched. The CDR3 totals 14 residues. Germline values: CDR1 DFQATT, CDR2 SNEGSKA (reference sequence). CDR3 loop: CSALPGGAGNEQFF. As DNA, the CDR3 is TGCAGTGCTTTACCAGGGGGCGCGGGGAATGAGCAGTTCTTC.

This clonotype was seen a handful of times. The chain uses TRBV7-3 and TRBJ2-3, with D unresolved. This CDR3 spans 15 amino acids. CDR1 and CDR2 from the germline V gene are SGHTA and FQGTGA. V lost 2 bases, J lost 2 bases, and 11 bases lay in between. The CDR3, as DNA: TGTGCCAGCAGCTTAGACGGCTACCCCACAGATACGCAGTATTTT. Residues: CASSLDGYPTDTQYF.

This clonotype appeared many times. CDR3 protein: CASSQVADSSYEQYV. The DNA for the CDR3 is TGCGCCAGCAGCCAAGTGGCGGACAGCAGCTACGAGCAGTACGTC. V is TRBV4-1 and J is TRBJ2-7; D may be TRBD1 (6 bases). The V end was cut by 1 base, the J end by 3 bases, with 13 bases between. Germline values: CDR1 MGHRA, CDR2 YSYEKL. This CDR3 region has 15 residues.